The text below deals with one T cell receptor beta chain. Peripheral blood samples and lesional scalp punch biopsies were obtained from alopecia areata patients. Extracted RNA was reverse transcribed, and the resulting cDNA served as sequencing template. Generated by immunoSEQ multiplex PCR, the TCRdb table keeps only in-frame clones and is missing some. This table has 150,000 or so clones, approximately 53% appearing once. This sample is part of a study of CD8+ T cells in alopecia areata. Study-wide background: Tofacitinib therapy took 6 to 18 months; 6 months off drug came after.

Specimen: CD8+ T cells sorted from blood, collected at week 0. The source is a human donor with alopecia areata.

CDR3 sequence reads: CATSRDGQNSPLHF. CDR3 coding DNA: TGTGCCACCAGCAGAGATGGACAGAATTCACCCCTCCACTTT. The V call is TRBV15, the J call TRBJ1-6, with a weak D call TRBD1 (6 bases). Trimming pared 0 bases from V and 7 bases from J, leaving 7 bases between. Per the germline V gene, CDR1 is LNHNV and CDR2 is YYDKDF (reference sequence). The CDR3 contains 14 residues.